Following are 6 T cell receptor beta chains from one sample sequenced in a study of T cells in Graves' hyperthyroidism and ophthalmopathy. Researchers amplified the TCR beta CDR3 regions from RNA transcripts. The HTBI primer set served for first-round RT-PCR of the TCR CDR3. TCRdb analysed the multiplex PCR reads with MiXCR anew, one entry per CDR3 protein. The sample yields about 400,000 distinct CDR3 sequences, 15% seen once. Input material: blood. All receptors come from a woman aged 30 to 39 with Graves' hyperthyroidism.

This clonotype has at least ten counts. This chain uses TRBV2 with TRBJ1-2, with D possibly matching TRBD1 (5 bases). This CDR3 has 15 residues. The germline V gene encodes CDR1 SNHLY and CDR2 FYNNEI. V was clipped by 4 bases and J by 4 bases, with 16 bases between them. The CDR3 nucleotides read TGTGCCAGCAGTGTGGGACCCCGGAATGGCTATGGCTACACCTTC. Encoded protein: CASSVGPRNGYGYTF. Combining the CDR3 with reference TRBV2 and TRBJ1-2 gives the whole variable domain EPEVTQTPSHQVTQMGQEVILRCVPISNHLYFYWYRQILGQKVEFLVSFYNNEISEKSEIFDDQFSVERPDGSNFTLKIRSTKLEDSAMYFCASSVGPRNGYGYTFGSGTRLTVV.

This clonotype was seen at least ten times. V usage is TRBV11-2 and J usage is TRBJ2-5; D unresolved. This CDR3 contains 12 residues. The V gene lost 6 bases and the J gene lost 5 bases, with 10 bases spanning the gap. CDR1 is SGHAT and CDR2 is FQNNGV in the germline V gene. The CDR3 spells CASSPASETQYF. DNA for the CDR3: TGTGCCAGCAGTCCGGCTTCGGAGACCCAGTACTTC. Filled out from reference TRBV11-2 and TRBJ2-5, the complete variable domain reads EAGVAQSPRYKIIEKRQSVAFWCNPISGHATLYWYQQILGQGPKLLIQFQNNGVVDDSQLPKDRFSAERLKGVDSTLKIQPAKLEDSAVYLCASSPASETQYFGPGTRLLVL.

The gene calls are TRBV19 and TRBJ1-2, with D tentatively TRBD1 (5 bases). The length of the CDR3 is 13 residues. Germline-derived CDR1 and CDR2 are LNHDA and SQIVND (reference sequence). V lost 6 bases to trimming and J lost 5 bases, with 13 bases between them. This chain's CDR3 is CASRPSGRYGYTF. The CDR3 DNA is TGTGCCAGTAGACCTTCGGGGCGATATGGCTACACCTTC.

This clonotype has ten or more counts. The rearrangement joins TRBV27 to TRBJ2-1; 12 nucleotides match TRBD2. CDR3 size: 15 residues. After removal of 3 bases from V and 8 bases from J, the junction contained 5 bases not matched to a gene. CDR1 is MNHEY, CDR2 SMNVEV, per germline (reference sequence). CDR3 residues: CASSLGLAGFYEQFF. The DNA for the CDR3 is TGTGCCAGCAGTTTGGGACTAGCGGGTTTCTATGAGCAGTTCTTC.

To note about this clonotype: With a much larger clone just one base away, this may be a read error. This chain uses TRBV7-9 with TRBJ2-1; D is perhaps TRBD2 (6 bases). CDR1 and CDR2 from the germline V gene are SEHNR and FQNEAQ (reference sequence). This CDR3 spans 14 amino acids. This chain's CDR3 is CAGSFLATNNEQFF. Here the CDR3 DNA reads TGTGCCGGCAGCTTCCTAGCGACTAACAATGAGCAGTTCTTC.

This clonotype was seen a handful of times. This chain joins TRBV6-1 and TRBJ1-2; the match to TRBD1 covers 11 bases. V was clipped by 7 bases and J by 0 bases; unmatched bases: 4. The germline V gene has CDR1 MNHNS and CDR2 SASEGT. The CDR3 runs to 15 residues. Here the CDR3 DNA reads TGTGCCAGCACCCGGGGACAGGGGGCTAACTATGGCTACACCTTC. This translates into CASTRGQGANYGYTF.